The 13 T cell receptor beta chains reported below all come from one sample, sequenced in a study of T cell changes during pregnancy in multiple sclerosis. Method: immunoSEQ multiplex PCR; TCRdb's copy keeps in-frame clones and lacks some. The sample has more than 85,000 clones; around 93% are singletons. Sequenced material: peripheral blood, taken before pregnancy. These TCRs come from a female donor with multiple sclerosis, enrolled in a pregnancy study.

The rearrangement joins TRBV27 to TRBJ1-5; D is ambiguous. V was cut by 10 bases and J by 5 bases, with 9 bases left in between. Per germline, CDR1 MNHEY and CDR2 SMNVEV (reference sequence). The CDR3 sequence is 11 residues long. Written as DNA, the CDR3 is TGTGCCACCGGTTGGTATCAGCCCCAGCATTTT. Encoded protein: CATGWYQPQHF.

This clone was seen once. The chain links TRBV30 to TRBJ1-2; D remains ambiguous. The V gene's germline CDR1 is GTSNPN and CDR2 SVGIG (reference sequence). This CDR3 contains 11 residues. V lost 3 bases and J 4 bases, leaving 6 bases between the germline ends. The CDR3 reads CAWSVVYGYTF. In DNA, the CDR3 is TGTGCCTGGAGCGTAGTCTATGGCTACACCTTC.

The chain carries TRBV6-1 and TRBJ1-1; 8 bases align to TRBD1. The CDR3 runs to 14 residues. Germline V gene lookup returns CDR1 MNHNS and CDR2 SASEGT. Trimming cost V 6 bases and J 3 bases; bases outside gene matches: 6. CDR3 in DNA: TGTGCCAGCAGCTACCAGGGGGCGCACACTGAAGCTTTCTTT. It specifies CASSYQGAHTEAFF.

The rearrangement links TRBV30 to TRBJ1-5; D possibly corresponds to TRBD1 (6 bases). Trimming pared 2 bases from V and 11 bases from J, leaving 16 bases between. The CDR3 sequence is 13 residues long. From germline, CDR1 is GTSNPN and CDR2 SVGIG (reference sequence). CDR3 protein: CAWSPLPEGAQHF. The DNA of the CDR3 is TGTGCCTGGAGTCCTCTACCAGAGGGGGCCCAGCATTTT.

The J gene is TRBJ1-5, the V gene TRBV7-9; 7 bases line up with TRBD1. Germline V gene sequence: CDR1 SEHNR, CDR2 FQNEAQ (reference sequence). Germline trimming cut 7 bases from V and 5 bases from J; bases unmatched to any gene: 2. There are 12 residues in the CDR3. CDR3 in DNA: TGTGCCAGCAACACAGGGGATCAGCCCCAGCATTTT. Amino acids: CASNTGDQPQHF.

This chain links TRBV2 with TRBJ1-4, with 7 positions matching TRBD1. This CDR3 spans 14 amino acids. Germline values: CDR1 SNHLY, CDR2 FYNNEI. J lost 8 bases, V lost 4 bases, and 7 bases had no gene match. CDR3 sequence reads: CASSGGRGFEKLFF. The CDR3 DNA sequence: TGTGCCAGCAGTGGGGGCAGGGGGTTCGAAAAACTGTTTTTT.

This CDR3 reads CASSLQVMNGNTIYF. The CDR3 coding sequence is TGTGCCAGCAGCTTACAGGTTATGAATGGAAACACCATATATTTT. This sequence joins TRBV11-2 and TRBJ1-3, with D uncertain. The CDR3 extends over 15 amino acids. Trimming shortened V by 2 bases and J by 3 bases, and 11 bases separated the two germline ends. CDR1 and CDR2 from the germline V gene are SGHAT and FQNNGV.

The rearrangement joins TRBV27 to TRBJ1-5; a weak D match, TRBD1 (5 bases). Deletions cut 1 base from V and 7 bases from J, with 14 bases between. The germline V gene encodes CDR1 MNHEY and CDR2 SMNVEV (reference sequence). The CDR3 sequence is 15 residues long. The CDR3 region has the DNA TGTGCCAGCAGTTTATGGGGAGGAGGGGAGCAGCCCCAGCATTTT. It specifies CASSLWGGGEQPQHF.

This chain joins TRBV10-1 and TRBJ2-7, with 13 bases aligning to TRBD2. There are 20 residues in the CDR3. Germline loops: CDR1 WNHNN, CDR2 SYGVQD (reference sequence). J gave up 0 bases and V 8 bases, and 19 bases lay outside the gene matches. CDR3 in DNA: TGCGCCAGCTCATGGCCCCTCGCGGGACTAGCGGGATTGGACTCCTACGAGCAGTACTTC. Translated: CASSWPLAGLAGLDSYEQYF.

The chain recombines TRBV29-1 with TRBJ2-6; tentative D call: TRBD1 (6 bases). V lost 6 bases to trimming and J lost 0 bases, with 12 bases between them. The CDR3 contains 15 residues. The germline V gene has CDR1 SQVTM and CDR2 ANQGSEA. DNA for the CDR3: TGCAGCGTGGGACATTTGGCCTCTGGGGCCAACGTCCTGACTTTC. It yields the protein CSVGHLASGANVLTF.

The V gene is TRBV5-4, the J gene TRBJ1-1; TRBD1 matches at 8 bases. Per the germline V gene, CDR1 is SGHNT and CDR2 is YYREEE (reference sequence). With V trimmed by 4 bases and J by 5 bases, 10 bases remained unmatched. The CDR3 totals 15 residues. CDR3 nucleotides: TGTGCCAGCAGCCCTACAGGGGGAAATAGGACTGAAGCTTTCTTT. The encoded protein is CASSPTGGNRTEAFF. The full variable domain, rest sourced from reference TRBV5-4 and TRBJ1-1, is ETGVTQSPTHLIKTRGQQVTLRCSSQSGHNTVSWYQQALGQGPQFIFQYYREEENGRGNFPPRFSGLQFPNYSSELNVNALELDDSALYLCASSPTGGNRTEAFFGQGTRLTVV.

This chain connects TRBV4-1 to TRBJ2-1, with 9 bases that match TRBD2. V shed 1 base and J 3 bases; nucleotides not matched to a gene: 13. The CDR3 contains 19 residues. The germline V gene encodes CDR1 MGHRA and CDR2 YSYEKL. CDR3 residues: CASSQVEERGTSYYNEQFF. CDR3 DNA: TGCGCCAGCAGCCAAGTAGAGGAGCGAGGGACTAGCTACTACAATGAGCAGTTCTTC.

The rearrangement joins TRBV27 to TRBJ2-1, with D possibly TRBD2 on 5 matching bases. The CDR3 is made up of 15 amino acids. Germline CDR1 is MNHEY and CDR2 is SMNVEV (reference sequence). V gave up 2 bases and J gave up 6 bases, with 14 bases separating them. As DNA, the CDR3 is TGTGCCAGCAGTTTACTAGCCAGGAAGGGCAATGAGCAGTTCTTC. Encoded protein: CASSLLARKGNEQFF.